This entry features one T cell receptor (beta chain) sequence. Germline trimming cut 2 bases from V and 4 bases from J; bases unmatched to any gene: 16. This CDR3 spans 19 amino acids. Germline V lookup: CDR1 LGHDT, CDR2 YNNKEL (reference sequence). The data were taken from a study of control samples from healthy donors and cancer patients. Clones were read by immunoSEQ multiplex PCR, and TCRdb kept only the in-frame ones, dropping some. The data contain about 220,000 clones, about 93% of them singletons. Sequenced material: blood. This receptor was identified in a man aged 45-60 years in good health. The J gene is TRBJ2-3, the V gene TRBV3-1 (or the pseudogene TRBV3-2); 9 bases map to TRBD2. In nucleotides, the CDR3 is TGTGCCAGCAGCCAAAACATCGCGGGGGGGCAAGGAAACGCAGATACGCAGTATTTT. It encodes CASSQNIAGGQGNADTQYF.